Below are 7 T cell receptor beta chains sequenced from a single sample in a study of shared clonotypes between healthy human individuals. Some clones are missing from TCRdb's copy, which holds only in-frame ones; the method was immunoSEQ multiplex PCR. Of a few million clones in the sample, more than 85% were seen once. Sequenced: naive CD4+ T cells from PBMCs. Sample subset: CD45RA+ positively selected. The receptors come from a young man in good health. Some clones in this sample may be carry-over from other donors' samples.

To note about this clone: Sequence at one end of the junction differs from germline and may be a read error. The chain links TRBV28 to TRBJ2-7, with D hard to call. This CDR3 has 13 residues. Germline lookup yields CDR1 MDHEN and CDR2 SYDVKM. CDR3 protein: CASSFVGGYDQYF. As DNA, the CDR3 is TGTGCCAGCAGTTTCGTCGGCGGCTACGATCAGTACTTC.

The V and J genes are TRBV27 and TRBJ1-5; 9 nucleotides line up with TRBD1. CDR1 and CDR2 (germline): MNHEY, SMNVEV (reference sequence). The CDR3 sequence is 18 residues long. The J segment lost 1 base and the V segment lost 5 bases, leaving 12 bases of the junction unmatched. This CDR3 is CASSIDRGVSGSNQPQHF. CDR3 DNA sequence: TGTGCCAGCAGTATCGACAGGGGGGTATCGGGGAGCAATCAGCCCCAGCATTTT.

This clone has a handful of counts. The chain couples TRBV25-1 to TRBJ2-7; D is ambiguous. The CDR3 loop spans 11 amino acids. Germline-derived CDR1 and CDR2 are MGHDK and SYGVNS. The ends were cut back, 8 bases at V and 4 bases at J, with 9 bases in the middle. The CDR3 DNA follows: TGTGCCAGCGGAAGGCCTTACGAGCAGTACTTC. It specifies CASGRPYEQYF.

The genes are TRBV9 and TRBJ2-6, with unresolved D. The V end lost 4 bases, the J end lost 3 bases, and 5 bases lay between the germline ends. Germline CDR1 is SGDLS and CDR2 is YYNGEE. The CDR3 covers 13 residues. The CDR3 region is CASSSGGANVLTF. The CDR3 bases are TGTGCCAGCAGCTCGGGTGGGGCCAACGTCCTGACTTTC.

The chain links TRBV9 to TRBJ2-2, with 9 bases aligning to TRBD2. This CDR3 comprises 17 residues. In germline, CDR1 is SGDLS, CDR2 YYNGEE. With V trimmed by 0 bases and J by 6 bases, 9 bases remained unmatched. The CDR3 region is CASSVALAGISAGELFF. As DNA, the CDR3 is TGTGCCAGCAGCGTAGCACTAGCGGGTATCTCGGCCGGGGAGCTGTTTTTT.

The rearrangement uses TRBV7-8 and TRBJ2-5, with unresolved D. Germline CDR1 reads SGHVS; CDR2 reads FQNEAQ. The CDR3 totals 14 residues. The V end lost 1 base, the J end lost 4 bases, and 10 bases lay between the germline ends. This CDR3 is CASSLGPERETQYF. The DNA for the CDR3 is TGTGCCAGCAGCTTAGGACCCGAGAGAGAGACCCAGTACTTC.

This chain joins TRBV7-6 and TRBJ2-1; TRBD2 is a possible D gene (5 bases). Trimming removed 2 bases at V and 0 bases at J, with 14 bases between. The CDR3 length is 17 residues. Germline V CDR1 and CDR2: SGHVS, FNYEAQ. CDR3 region: CASSLIPSLSSYNEQFF. Written as DNA, the CDR3 is TGTGCCAGCAGCTTAATTCCTAGCCTCAGCTCCTACAATGAGCAGTTCTTC.